This T cell receptor beta chain was sequenced in a study of control samples from healthy donors and cancer patients. Generated by immunoSEQ multiplex PCR, the TCRdb table keeps only in-frame clones and is missing some. This sample's table reports roughly 200,000 clones. This CDR3 contains 15 residues. Trimming left V 3 bases short and J 5 bases short, with 15 bases between. The germline gives CDR1 SGHTA, CDR2 FQGNSA. The receptor was isolated from a woman aged 30 to 39 in good health. The sequencing input was blood. The chain links TRBV7-2 to TRBJ2-3; either TRBD1 or TRBD2 may supply D (6 bases each). CDR3 sequence reads: CASSFGGPRGDTQYF. In DNA form, the CDR3 reads TGTGCCAGCAGCTTTGGGGGGCCCCGGGGAGATACGCAGTATTTT.